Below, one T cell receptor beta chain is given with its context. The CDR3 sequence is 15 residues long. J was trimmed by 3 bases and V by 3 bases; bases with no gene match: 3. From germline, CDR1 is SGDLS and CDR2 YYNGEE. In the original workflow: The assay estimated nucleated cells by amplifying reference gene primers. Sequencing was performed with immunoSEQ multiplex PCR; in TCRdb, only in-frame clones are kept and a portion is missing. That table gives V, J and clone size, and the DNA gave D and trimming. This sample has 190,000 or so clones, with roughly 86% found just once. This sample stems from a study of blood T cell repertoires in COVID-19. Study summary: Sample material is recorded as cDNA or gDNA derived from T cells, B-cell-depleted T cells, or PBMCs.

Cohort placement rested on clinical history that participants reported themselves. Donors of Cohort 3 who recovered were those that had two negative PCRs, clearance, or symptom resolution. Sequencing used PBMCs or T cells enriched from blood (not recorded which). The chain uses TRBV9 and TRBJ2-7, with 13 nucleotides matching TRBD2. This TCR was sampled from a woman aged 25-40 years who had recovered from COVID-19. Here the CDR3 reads CASSEGTSGNYEQYF. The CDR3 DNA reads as TGTGCCAGCAGCGAAGGGACTAGCGGGAACTACGAGCAGTACTTC.